Presented here are 21 T cell receptor beta chains from one specimen sequenced in a study of T cells after yellow fever vaccination. TCRdb reprocessed the 5' RACE reads with MiXCR, giving one entry per CDR3 protein. Counted here are 100,000 to 150,000 distinct CDR3 sequences, under 9% occurring once; the ten biggest clones make up less than 40%. The sample here was CD8+ T cells sorted from PBMCs, taken on the day of the yellow fever booster vaccination. The source of these receptors is a man aged 18-30 years who received the YFV17D yellow fever vaccine.

The chain links TRBV7-6 to TRBJ1-2, with D possibly being TRBD1 (6 bases). The germline V and J ends were trimmed by 5 bases and 4 bases, with 20 bases remaining between them. CDR3 length equals 16 residues. The germline gives CDR1 SGHVS, CDR2 FNYEAQ. The CDR3 coding sequence is TGTGCCAGCAGCCCCCGGGGGCAAGGTCGACCCTATGGCTACACCTTC. Translation gives CASSPRGQGRPYGYTF.

This clonotype occurred many times. The J gene is TRBJ2-7, the V gene TRBV6-2 or TRBV6-3; D is undetermined. The CDR3 is 15 residues long. Trimming took off 0 bases at V and 2 bases at J, with 11 bases between the two ends. From germline, CDR1 is MNHEY and CDR2 SVGEGT. CDR3 sequence reads: CASSYSGSLTYEQYF. The CDR3 DNA is TGTGCCAGCAGTTACTCAGGATCATTGACCTACGAGCAGTACTTC.

This rearrangement joins TRBV4-1 to TRBJ2-3; possibly TRBD2 for D (7 bases). The V gene's germline CDR1 is MGHRA and CDR2 YSYEKL. Trimming took 2 bases from V and 4 from J, leaving 16 bases between them. The CDR3 is 16 amino acids. The CDR3 is CASSQWTWRGPDTQYF. In DNA, the CDR3 is TGCGCCAGCAGCCAATGGACATGGCGGGGGCCAGATACGCAGTATTTT.

This clonotype has only a few counts. The rearrangement uses TRBV15 and TRBJ2-5, with 8 bases fitting TRBD2. V was pared by 4 bases and J by 2 bases, with 9 bases of the junction left unmatched. The V gene's germline CDR1 is LNHNV and CDR2 YYDKDF (reference sequence). This CDR3 is 16 amino acids long. The DNA for the CDR3 is TGTGCCACCAGCAACCCGGGACTAGAGTATCAAGAGACCCAGTACTTC. Encoded protein: CATSNPGLEYQETQYF.

The chain carries TRBV6-2 or TRBV6-3 and TRBJ1-5; unclear D gene. CDR3 length: 13 amino acids. Germline V gene sequence: CDR1 MNHEY, CDR2 SVGEGT. V dropped 2 bases and J dropped 4 bases, with 6 bases sitting between them. The CDR3 protein is CASSYVGNQPQHF. In nucleotides, the CDR3 is TGTGCCAGCAGTTACGTGGGTAATCAGCCCCAGCATTTT.

The genes are TRBV7-6 and TRBJ2-7, with TRBD1 identical over 9 bases. The trim removed 3 bases at V and 4 bases at J, leaving 4 bases unmatched. Germline CDR1 is SGHVS and CDR2 is FNYEAQ. The CDR3 runs to 14 residues. DNA for the CDR3: TGTGCCAGCAGCTTGTCGGACAGGGGATACGAGCAGTACGTC. Residues: CASSLSDRGYEQYV.

DNA of the CDR3: TGTGCCAGCAGCTTAGGGACCCCCCTCGCCTATGGCTACACCTTC. It encodes CASSLGTPLAYGYTF. V and J are TRBV7-8 and TRBJ1-2; D remains unclear. The length of the CDR3 is 15 residues. V was pared by 1 base and J by 4 bases, with 13 bases between. Looked up from germline, CDR1 is SGHVS and CDR2 is FQNEAQ.

This clonotype was detected a few times. The chain has TRBV12-3 or TRBV12-4 and TRBJ1-3; tentatively, D is TRBD1 (5 bases). The CDR3 is 12 residues long. V lost 2 bases, J lost 8 bases, and 7 bases lay in between. CDR3 sequence: CASSLRGDTIYF. In DNA form, the CDR3 reads TGTGCCAGCAGTTTAAGGGGAGACACCATATATTTT.

As DNA, the CDR3 is TGTGCCAGCAGCTCCAAAAGGACTAGCGGGAGCACAGATACGCAGTATTTT. Its protein is CASSSKRTSGSTDTQYF. The chain employs TRBV7-9 and TRBJ2-3, with TRBD2 matching over 11 bases. The CDR3 loop spans 17 amino acids. From germline, CDR1 is SEHNR and CDR2 FQNEAQ (reference sequence). V lost 4 bases, J lost 0 bases, and 6 bases stayed unmatched.

The chain joins TRBV5-4 to TRBJ2-3; D is perhaps TRBD2 (5 bases). This CDR3 comprises 13 residues. V lost 3 bases to trimming and J lost 10 bases, with 15 bases between them. Germline CDR1 is SGHNT and CDR2 is YYREEE (reference sequence). The CDR3 spells CASSWSRGAAQYF. The DNA for the CDR3 is TGTGCCAGCAGCTGGTCTCGGGGAGCCGCGCAGTATTTT.

The chain carries TRBV4-1 and TRBJ2-1; possible D gene TRBD1, 6 bases. CDR1 is MGHRA and CDR2 is YSYEKL in the germline V gene. CDR3 size: 14 residues. The V end was cut by 4 bases, the J end by 8 bases, with 15 bases between. The CDR3: CASSPETGTDEQFF. The CDR3 DNA reads TGCGCCAGCAGCCCCGAGACAGGTACGGATGAGCAGTTCTTC.

The V call is TRBV6-5, the J call TRBJ2-2; no firm D call. The CDR3 contains 13 residues. Trimming pared 2 bases from V and 4 bases from J, leaving 5 bases between. Germline V gives CDR1 MNHEY, CDR2 SVGAGI. DNA of the CDR3: TGTGCCAGCAGTTACCGATTCACCGGGGAGCTGTTTTTT. Translating it yields CASSYRFTGELFF.

The V and J genes are TRBV6-5 and TRBJ1-1; D is unresolved. In germline, CDR1 is MNHEY, CDR2 SVGAGI. The V end was cut by 2 bases, the J end by 2 bases, with 12 bases between. The CDR3 spans 15 residues. In nucleotides, the CDR3 is TGTGCCAGCAGTTACAGGGATACTCTTAACACTGAAGCTTTCTTT. Translation: CASSYRDTLNTEAFF.

This clonotype occurred many times. The V gene is TRBV27, the J gene TRBJ2-5; D tentatively fits TRBD1 or TRBD2 (6 bases each). The CDR3 spans 15 residues. Trimming took off 5 bases at V and 3 bases at J, with 16 bases between the two ends. Germline V CDR1 and CDR2: MNHEY, SMNVEV (reference sequence). CDR3 sequence: CASSIQGGREETQYF. DNA of the CDR3: TGTGCCAGCAGTATACAGGGAGGTCGGGAAGAGACCCAGTACTTC.

The V gene is TRBV7-2, the J gene TRBJ2-5, with 7 bases identical to TRBD2. Germline lookup yields CDR1 SGHTA and CDR2 FQGNSA. The CDR3 has 14 residues. J was trimmed by 1 base and V by 8 bases; bases with no gene match: 7. The CDR3 spells CASEGGLFQETQYF. The CDR3 bases are TGTGCCAGCGAGGGAGGGTTATTCCAAGAGACCCAGTACTTC.

The chain links TRBV4-1 to TRBJ2-7, with 7 bases fitting TRBD2. The CDR3 extends over 15 amino acids. Germline V gene data show CDR1 as MGHRA and CDR2 as YSYEKL. Germline trimming cut 7 bases from V and 0 bases from J; bases unmatched to any gene: 9. The CDR3 DNA reads TGCGCCAGCACCTTGGCGGGGGATTCCTCCTACGAGCAGTACTTC. Amino acid sequence: CASTLAGDSSYEQYF.

The chain couples TRBV5-1 to TRBJ2-1, with 7 bases identical to TRBD2. The CDR3 covers 19 residues. Losses at the gene ends were 1 base for V and 4 bases for J; bases not matched to a gene: 17. CDR1 and CDR2 (germline): SGHRS, YFSETQ. The CDR3 coding sequence is TGCGCCAGCAGCTTGCGTCCCACCAATTTCCCTAGCGGATACAATGAGCAGTTCTTC. This translates into CASSLRPTNFPSGYNEQFF.

The sample holds a few counts of this clonotype. This chain connects TRBV5-6 to TRBJ2-7; D is tentatively TRBD1 or TRBD2 (6 bases each). Germline CDR1 is SGHDT and CDR2 is YYEEEE. The V end was cut by 6 bases, the J end by 2 bases, with 15 bases between. The CDR3 is 14 residues long. CDR3 residues: CASTLWGAAYEQYF. For the CDR3, the DNA is TGTGCCAGCACGCTGTGGGGGGCAGCCTACGAGCAGTACTTC.

This clonotype was seen more than once but under ten times. V usage is TRBV11-2 and J usage is TRBJ1-1, with D uncertain. The germline V gene has CDR1 SGHAT and CDR2 FQNNGV. This CDR3 contains 14 residues. Trimming took 2 bases from V and 1 from J, leaving 8 bases between them. The chain's CDR3 is CASSLFLGNTEAFF. The CDR3 region has the DNA TGTGCCAGCAGCTTATTCCTGGGGAACACTGAAGCTTTCTTT.

This chain links TRBV12-3 or TRBV12-4 with TRBJ2-7; 10 bases line up with TRBD2. This CDR3 is 13 amino acids long. J was trimmed by 7 bases and V by 7 bases; bases with no gene match: 7. CDR3 residues: CASTPGLAWEQYF. CDR3 in DNA: TGTGCCAGCACCCCGGGACTAGCGTGGGAGCAGTACTTC.

The rearrangement links TRBV6-2 or TRBV6-3 to TRBJ2-7; D remains ambiguous. This CDR3 spans 11 amino acids. Germline lookup yields CDR1 MNHEY and CDR2 SVGEGT. V was trimmed by 2 bases and J by 5 bases, leaving 4 bases between them. The CDR3: CASSYPDEQYF. The CDR3 nucleotides are TGTGCCAGCAGTTACCCGGACGAGCAGTACTTC.